The source of this TCR beta chain is a study of T cells in Graves' hyperthyroidism and ophthalmopathy. Study-wide results and limits: Model output signaled ophthalmopathy a median roughly 6.1 months ahead of onset. Most clonotypes that expanded in the thyroid above 0.001 also showed up in blood.

PBMCs were sourced from roughly 9.7 ml fresh peripheral blood. The CDR3 loop spans 12 amino acids. Germline assignment: CDR1 SQVTM and CDR2 ANQGSEA. Trimming stripped 5 bases from V and 4 bases from J, with 6 bases between. A remark on this clonotype: Its antigen is not known.

RNA transcripts gave rise to amplified TCR beta CDR3 regions. First-round RT-PCR with HTBI primers amplified the TCR CDR3 region. From the multiplex PCR reads, TCRdb called clonotypes with MiXCR, one entry per CDR3 protein. In the table there are about 530,000 distinct CDR3 sequences, approximately 17% of which are singletons. This rearrangement joins TRBV29-1 to TRBJ1-6; no clear D gene. Source material: blood. The source is a woman under 30 with Graves' ophthalmopathy. The CDR3 here is CSVKGYNSPLHF. The DNA of the CDR3 is TGCAGCGTTAAGGGATATAATTCACCCCTCCACTTT.